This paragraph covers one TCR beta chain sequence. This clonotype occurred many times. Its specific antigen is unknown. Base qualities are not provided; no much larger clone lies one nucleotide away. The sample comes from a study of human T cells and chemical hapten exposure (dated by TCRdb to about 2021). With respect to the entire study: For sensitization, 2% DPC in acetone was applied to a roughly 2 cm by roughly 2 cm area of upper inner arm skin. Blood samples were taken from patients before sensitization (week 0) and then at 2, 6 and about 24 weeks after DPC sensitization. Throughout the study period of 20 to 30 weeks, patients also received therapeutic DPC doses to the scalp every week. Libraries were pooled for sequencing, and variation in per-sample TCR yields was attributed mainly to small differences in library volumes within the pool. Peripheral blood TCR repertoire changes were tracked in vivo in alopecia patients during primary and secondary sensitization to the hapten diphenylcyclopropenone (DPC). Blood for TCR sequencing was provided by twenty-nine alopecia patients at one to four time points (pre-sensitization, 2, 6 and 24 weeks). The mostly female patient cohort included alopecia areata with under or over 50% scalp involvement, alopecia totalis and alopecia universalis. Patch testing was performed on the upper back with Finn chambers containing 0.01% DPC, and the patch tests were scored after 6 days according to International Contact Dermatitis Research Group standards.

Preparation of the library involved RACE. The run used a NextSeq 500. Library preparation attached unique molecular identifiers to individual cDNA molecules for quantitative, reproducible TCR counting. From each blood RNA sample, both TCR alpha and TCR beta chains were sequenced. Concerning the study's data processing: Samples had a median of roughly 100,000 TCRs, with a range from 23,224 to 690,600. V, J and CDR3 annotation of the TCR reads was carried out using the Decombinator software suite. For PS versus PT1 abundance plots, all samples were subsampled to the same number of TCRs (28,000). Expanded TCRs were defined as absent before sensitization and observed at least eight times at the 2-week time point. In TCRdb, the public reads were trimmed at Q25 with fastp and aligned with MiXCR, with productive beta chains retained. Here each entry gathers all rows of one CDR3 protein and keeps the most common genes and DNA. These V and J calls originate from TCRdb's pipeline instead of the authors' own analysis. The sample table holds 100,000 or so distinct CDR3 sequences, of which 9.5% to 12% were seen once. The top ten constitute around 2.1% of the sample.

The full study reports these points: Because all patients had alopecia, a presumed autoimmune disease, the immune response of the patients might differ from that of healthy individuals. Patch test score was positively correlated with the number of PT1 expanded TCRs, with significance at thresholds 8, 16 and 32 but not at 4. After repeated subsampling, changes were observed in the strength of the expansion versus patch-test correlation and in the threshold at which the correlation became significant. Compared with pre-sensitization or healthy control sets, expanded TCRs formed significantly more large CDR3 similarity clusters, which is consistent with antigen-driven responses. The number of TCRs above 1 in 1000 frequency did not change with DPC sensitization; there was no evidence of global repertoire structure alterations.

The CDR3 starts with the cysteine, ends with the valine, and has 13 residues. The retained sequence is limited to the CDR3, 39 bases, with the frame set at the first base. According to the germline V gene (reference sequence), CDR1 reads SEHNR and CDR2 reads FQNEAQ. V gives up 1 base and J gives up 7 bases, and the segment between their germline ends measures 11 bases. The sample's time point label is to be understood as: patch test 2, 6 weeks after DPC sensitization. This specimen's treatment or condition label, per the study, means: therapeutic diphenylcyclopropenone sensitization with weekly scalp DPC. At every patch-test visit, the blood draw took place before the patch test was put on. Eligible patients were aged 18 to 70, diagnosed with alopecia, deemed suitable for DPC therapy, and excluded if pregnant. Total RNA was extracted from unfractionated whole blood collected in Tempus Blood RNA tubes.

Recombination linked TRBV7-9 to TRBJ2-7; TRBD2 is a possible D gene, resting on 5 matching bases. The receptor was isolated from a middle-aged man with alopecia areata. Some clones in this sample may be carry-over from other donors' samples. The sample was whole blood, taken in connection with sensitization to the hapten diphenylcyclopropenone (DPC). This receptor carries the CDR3 CASSLVGVGEQYV. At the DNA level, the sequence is TGTGCCAGCAGCTTAGTGGGAGTAGGGGAGCAGTACGTC.